These 18 T cell receptor beta chains share one sample of origin, sequenced in a study of cytomegalovirus exposure and HLA in healthy donors (dated by TCRdb to the late 2010s). Library prep was done by the immunoSEQ multiplex PCR assay. The multiplex PCR relied on a mix of 60 forward primers for TCR Vbeta segments and 13 reverse primers for TCR Jbeta segments. Drawn from immuneACCESS, this table holds only the in-frame rearrangements with V and J called that TCRdb kept. Clones are partly lost; checked studies trace under half to an unresolved V gene and leave the rest unexplained. The sample table shows 180,000 or so clones, and around 80% are seen once. The ten top clones hold 1.3% to 1.5% of the sample. The specimen was PBMCs. The receptors stem from a girl under 18 in good health and CMV-seropositive.

CDR3 sequence (DNA): TGTGCCAGCAGTGAATCGGAAGGCAGGGATAACTCCTACGAGCAGTACTTC. It yields the protein CASSESEGRDNSYEQYF. The J gene is TRBJ2-7, the V gene TRBV25-1, with D perhaps TRBD1 (5 bases). CDR3 size: 17 residues. The germline gives CDR1 MGHDK, CDR2 SYGVNS. The V and J ends lost 1 base and 0 bases respectively, with 16 bases between them.

This clone was picked up a small number of times. This sequence joins TRBV5-1 and TRBJ2-2, with D maybe TRBD1 (6 bases). The CDR3 consists of 15 residues. CDR1 is SGHRS, CDR2 YFSETQ, per germline. V was pared by 4 bases and J by 0 bases, with 10 bases between. The CDR3 reads CASSLQGSNTGELFF. The DNA of the CDR3 is TGCGCCAGCAGCCTACAGGGTTCGAACACCGGGGAGCTGTTTTTT.

The rearrangement uses TRBV27 and TRBJ2-5; perhaps TRBD1 as D (5 bases). V was trimmed by 3 bases and J by 3 bases, leaving 14 bases between them. This CDR3 spans 15 amino acids. CDR1 is MNHEY and CDR2 is SMNVEV in the germline V gene (reference sequence). CDR3 region: CASSFSRRAEETQYF. Here the CDR3 DNA reads TGTGCCAGCAGTTTCTCTCGCAGGGCTGAAGAGACCCAGTACTTC.

About this clone itself: This CDR3 is also generated by other DNA sequences in the sample. The CDR3 region is CASSLGQGLAKNIQYF. CDR3 sequence (DNA): TGTGCCAGCAGCTTAGGTCAGGGCCTCGCCAAAAACATTCAGTACTTC. The genes are TRBV7-9 and TRBJ2-4; tentative D call: TRBD1 (5 bases). Trimming cost V 1 base and J 1 base, with 11 bases left between them. CDR1 is SEHNR and CDR2 is FQNEAQ in the germline V gene (reference sequence). This CDR3 has 16 residues.

The sample holds one count of this clone. This chain links TRBV6-5 with TRBJ1-6, with D perhaps TRBD1 (6 bases). Germline V gene data show CDR1 as MNHEY and CDR2 as SVGAGI. The length of the CDR3 is 14 residues. The germline V and J ends were trimmed by 5 bases and 14 bases, with 19 bases remaining between them. The CDR3 loop reads CASSRNTGFQSLHF. The CDR3 nucleotides are TGTGCCAGCAGTAGGAATACAGGGTTTCAATCCCTCCACTTT.

The chain is built from TRBV4-1 and TRBJ2-2; 10 bases are a match to TRBD2. Trimming at V came to 1 base and at J to 2 bases, leaving 4 bases not matched to a gene. Germline V gives CDR1 MGHRA, CDR2 YSYEKL. This CDR3 comprises 17 residues. CDR3 region: CASSQVVLAGNTGELFF. CDR3 sequence (DNA): TGCGCCAGCAGCCAAGTTGTACTAGCGGGAAACACCGGGGAGCTGTTTTTT.

This chain uses TRBV7-6 with TRBJ2-5, with 14 bases that match TRBD2. The CDR3 has 16 amino acids. Germline loops: CDR1 SGHVS, CDR2 FNYEAQ. V shed 4 bases, J shed 2 bases, and the junction held 3 bases outside the gene matches. The CDR3 nucleotides read TGTGCCAGCAGCTCGCGACTAGCGGGAGGGCAAGAGACCCAGTACTTC. It specifies CASSSRLAGGQETQYF.

The rearrangement uses TRBV7-8 and TRBJ1-5; D possibly corresponds to TRBD1 (5 bases). V lost 1 base and J lost 4, with 8 bases in between. The CDR3 covers 14 residues. Germline assignment: CDR1 SGHVS and CDR2 FQNEAQ. CDR3 nucleotide sequence: TGTGCCAGCAGCTTAGTCCCAGGGAATCAGCCCCAGCATTTT. It translates to CASSLVPGNQPQHF.

This chain joins TRBV5-4 and TRBJ2-5; weak D call: TRBD2 (7 bases). CDR1 is SGHNT and CDR2 is YYREEE in the germline V gene (reference sequence). Trimming removed 4 bases from V and 5 bases from J, with 15 bases in between. The CDR3 extends over 14 amino acids. CDR3 sequence reads: CASSPTGREETQYF. The DNA of the CDR3 is TGTGCCAGCAGCCCTACAGGGAGGGAGGAGACCCAGTACTTC.

This chain uses TRBV10-3 with TRBJ1-5, with unresolved D. Deletions cut 4 bases from V and 12 bases from J, with 16 bases between. CDR1 ENHRY and CDR2 SYGVKD come from the germline V gene. This CDR3 region has 13 residues. The CDR3 is CAISGHHRDRQHF. CDR3 bases: TGTGCCATCAGTGGCCATCATCGGGATCGCCAGCATTTT.

The chain is built from TRBV7-9 and TRBJ2-7; 7 bases map to TRBD1. Germline-derived CDR1 and CDR2 are SEHNR and FQNEAQ (reference sequence). The CDR3 is made up of 16 amino acids. V lost 5 bases and J lost 2; bases outside the gene matches: 12. DNA for the CDR3: TGTGCCAGCAGCCCCCGACATGGGACAGAGGCCTACGAGCAGTACTTC. It specifies CASSPRHGTEAYEQYF. The full variable domain, with the rest looked up from reference TRBV7-9 and TRBJ2-7, is DTGVSQNPRHKITKRGQNVTFRCDPISEHNRLYWYRQTLGQGPEFLTYFQNEAQLEKSRLLSDRFSAERPKGSFSTLEIQRTEQGDSAMYLCASSPRHGTEAYEQYFGPGTRLTVT.

The V gene is TRBV5-1, the J gene TRBJ2-1; a possible D gene is TRBD1 (6 bases). This CDR3 has 17 residues. V dropped 0 bases and J dropped 6 bases, with 19 bases sitting between them. Looked up from germline, CDR1 is SGHRS and CDR2 is YFSETQ. CDR3 sequence (DNA): TGCGCCAGCAGCTTGGGGGACACTAGTCCGTTTTCCAATGAGCAGTTCTTC. Translated, it gives CASSLGDTSPFSNEQFF.

V usage is TRBV30 and J usage is TRBJ2-7; 7 nucleotides match TRBD1. CDR3 length equals 12 residues. V gave up 4 bases and J gave up 0 bases; unmatched junction bases: 0. In germline, CDR1 is GTSNPN, CDR2 SVGIG (reference sequence). The CDR3 nucleotides are TGTGCCTGGACAGGGGGCTCCTACGAGCAGTACTTC. It is translated as CAWTGGSYEQYF.

The V and J genes are TRBV5-1 and TRBJ2-3; no clear D. The V gene lost 1 base and the J gene lost 6 bases, with 12 bases spanning the gap. The CDR3 extends over 14 amino acids. Germline assignment: CDR1 SGHRS and CDR2 YFSETQ. CDR3 residues: CASSLPHSEDTQYF. The CDR3 DNA follows: TGCGCCAGCAGCTTGCCCCACAGTGAGGATACGCAGTATTTT.

The rearrangement joins TRBV4-1 to TRBJ1-2; 10 bases fit TRBD1. CDR1 MGHRA and CDR2 YSYEKL come from the germline V gene. With 4 bases clipped from V and 8 bases from J, the junction kept 13 bases outside the gene matches. This CDR3 region has 16 residues. As DNA, the CDR3 is TGCGCCAGCAGCCCCGCCGGGACAGGGGACCGGAGCGGCTACACCTTC. Translating gives CASSPAGTGDRSGYTF.

The chain joins TRBV27 to TRBJ1-1; D is unclear. Germline loops: CDR1 MNHEY, CDR2 SMNVEV (reference sequence). The V gene lost 4 bases and the J gene lost 5 bases, with 11 bases spanning the gap. This CDR3 is built from 13 residues. DNA for the CDR3: TGTGCCAGCAGTTCCCGCGATCGTACTGAAGCTTTCTTT. It codes for CASSSRDRTEAFF.

The chain employs TRBV7-2 and TRBJ1-5, with D tentatively TRBD1 (5 bases). Trimming took off 5 bases at V and 0 bases at J, with 17 bases between the two ends. Germline-derived CDR1 and CDR2 are SGHTA and FQGNSA. There are 17 residues in the CDR3. The CDR3 DNA reads TGTGCCAGCAGCCCACGGACACATTATTATAGCAATCAGCCCCAGCATTTT. It translates to CASSPRTHYYSNQPQHF.

The V and J genes are TRBV25-1 and TRBJ2-1, with 8 bases aligning to TRBD2. The trim removed 4 bases at V and 0 bases at J, leaving 11 bases unmatched. Germline V CDR1 and CDR2: MGHDK, SYGVNS. The CDR3 loop spans 18 amino acids. The CDR3 is CASSAPAGGRSSYNEQFF. The CDR3 DNA is TGTGCCAGCAGTGCGCCCGCCGGCGGGAGGAGCTCCTACAATGAGCAGTTCTTC.